The T cell receptor beta chain under discussion was sequenced for a study of CD4 T cells in relation to SARS-CoV-2 and coronaviruses. Study overall: ViraFEST: approximately 10-day antigen culture of PBMCs, then TCR beta CDR3 sequencing. Convalescent donors were aged roughly 20 to 80, with median about 40 years.

TCRdb's copy holds only in-frame clones and misses some; the assay was immunoSEQ multiplex PCR. The sample lists more than 35,000 clones; over 70% were seen once. General study points: SARS-CoV-2-driven expansion was significantly weaker in crossreactive than monoreactive clones. The cross-reactivity analysis covered only spike protein, not other viral proteins.

In regard to this clone: Its antigen remains unidentified.

The CDR3 spans 18 residues. Germline V gene data show CDR1 as MDHEN and CDR2 as SYDVKM. Trimming left V 1 base short and J 0 bases short, with 19 bases between. This clonotype was sampled from an adult with COVID-19. The specimen was memory CD4+ T cells from PBMCs, cultured in vitro. The chain couples TRBV28 to TRBJ2-7; D tentatively fits TRBD1 or TRBD2 (5 bases each). CDR3 residues: CASSLSRGGASSSYEQYF. In nucleotides, the CDR3 is TGTGCCAGCAGTTTATCCCGGGGTGGGGCTTCCAGCTCCTACGAGCAGTACTTC.